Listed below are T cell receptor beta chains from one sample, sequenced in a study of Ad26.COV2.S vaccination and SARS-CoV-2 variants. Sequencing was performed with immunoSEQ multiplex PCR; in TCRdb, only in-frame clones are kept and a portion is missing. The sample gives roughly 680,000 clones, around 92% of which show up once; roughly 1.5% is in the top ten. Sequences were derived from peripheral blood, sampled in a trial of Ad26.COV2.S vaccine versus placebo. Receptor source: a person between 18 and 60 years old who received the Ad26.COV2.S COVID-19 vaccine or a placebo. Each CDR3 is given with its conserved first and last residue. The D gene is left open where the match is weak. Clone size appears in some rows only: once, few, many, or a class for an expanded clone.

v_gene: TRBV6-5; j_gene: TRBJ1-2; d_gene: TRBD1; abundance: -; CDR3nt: TGTGCCAGCAGTCGTGGACAGGCACTCAACGGCTACACCTTC; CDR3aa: CASSRGQALNGYTF
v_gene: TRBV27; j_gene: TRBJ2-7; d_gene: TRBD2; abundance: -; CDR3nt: TGTGCCAGCAGTCCACCATTTAGCGGGAGGGCAAACTACGAGCAGTACTTC; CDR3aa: CASSPPFSGRANYEQYF
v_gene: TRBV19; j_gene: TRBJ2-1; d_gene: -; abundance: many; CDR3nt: TGTGCCAGTAGTTTAATGCGAAGCTCCTACAATGAGCAGTTCTTC; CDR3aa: CASSLMRSSYNEQFF
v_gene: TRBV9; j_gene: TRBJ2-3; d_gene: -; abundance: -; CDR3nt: TGTGCCAGCAGCGTAGGGCTAGCAACAGATACGCAGTATTTT; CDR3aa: CASSVGLATDTQYF
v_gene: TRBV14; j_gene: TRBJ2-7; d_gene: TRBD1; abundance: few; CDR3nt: TGTGCCAGCAGCATTACAGGGGCCGGAGAGCAGTACTTC; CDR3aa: CASSITGAGEQYF
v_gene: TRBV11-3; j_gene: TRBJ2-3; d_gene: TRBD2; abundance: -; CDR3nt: TGTGCCAGCAGCTTAGACGGGAGGACAGATACGCAGTATTTT; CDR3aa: CASSLDGRTDTQYF
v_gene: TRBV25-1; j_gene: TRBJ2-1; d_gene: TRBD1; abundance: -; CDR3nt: TGTGCCAGCAGTGCCCCCGGGACAGGGAAGAATGAGCAGTTCTTC; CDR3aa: CASSAPGTGKNEQFF
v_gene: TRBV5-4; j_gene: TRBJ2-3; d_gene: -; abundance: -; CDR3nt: TGTGCCAGCAGCCCCTCCGGTCGGGGCACAGATACGCAGTATTTT; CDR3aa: CASSPSGRGTDTQYF
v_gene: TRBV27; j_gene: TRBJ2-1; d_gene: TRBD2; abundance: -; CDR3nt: TGTGCCAGCAGGGATGTGGCGGGAGGGCGTAATGAGCAGTTCTTC; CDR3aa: CASRDVAGGRNEQFF
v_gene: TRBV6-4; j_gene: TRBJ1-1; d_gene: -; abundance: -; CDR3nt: TGTGCCAGCAGTTTTGTTGAGAACACTGAAGCTTTCTTT; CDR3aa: CASSFVENTEAFF
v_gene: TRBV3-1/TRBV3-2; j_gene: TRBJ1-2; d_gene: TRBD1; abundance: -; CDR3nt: TGTGCCAGCAGCCGACACCTGACAGGGACCAACTATGGCTACACCTTC; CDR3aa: CASSRHLTGTNYGYTF
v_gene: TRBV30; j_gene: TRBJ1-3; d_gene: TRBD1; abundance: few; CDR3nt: TGTGCCTGGACCACAGGGGGATCTGGAAACACCATATATTTT; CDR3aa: CAWTTGGSGNTIYF
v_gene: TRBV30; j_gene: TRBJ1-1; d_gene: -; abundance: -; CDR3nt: TGTGCCTGGAGAGTAAGGGGAAATCCTGAAGCTTTCTTT; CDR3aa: CAWRVRGNPEAFF
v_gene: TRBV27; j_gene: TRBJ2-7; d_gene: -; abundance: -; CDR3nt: TGTGCCAGCAGTTTGCGAGAGTCCTACGAGCAGTACTTC; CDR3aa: CASSLRESYEQYF
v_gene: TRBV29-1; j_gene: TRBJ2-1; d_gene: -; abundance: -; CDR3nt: TGCAGCGTAGCAGACTCTTACAATGAGCAGTTCTTC; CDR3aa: CSVADSYNEQFF
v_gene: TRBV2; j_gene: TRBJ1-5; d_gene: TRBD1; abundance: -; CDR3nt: TGTGCCAGCAGTGGGAGCGACAGGGCGAATCAGCCCCAGCATTTT; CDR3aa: CASSGSDRANQPQHF
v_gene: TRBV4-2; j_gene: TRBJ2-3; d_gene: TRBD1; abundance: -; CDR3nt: TGTGCCAGCAGCCAATTGCAGGGGGCGCCGTCCGATACGCAGTATTTT; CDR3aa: CASSQLQGAPSDTQYF
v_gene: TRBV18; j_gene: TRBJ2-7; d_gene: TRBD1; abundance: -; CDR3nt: TGTGCCAGCTCACCCCCGGGACAGGGGGCCTACGAGCAGTACTTC; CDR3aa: CASSPPGQGAYEQYF
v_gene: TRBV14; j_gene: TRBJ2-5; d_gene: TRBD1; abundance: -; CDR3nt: TGTGCCAGCAGCCGAGTGACAGGGCGACAAGAGACCCAGTACTTC; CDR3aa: CASSRVTGRQETQYF
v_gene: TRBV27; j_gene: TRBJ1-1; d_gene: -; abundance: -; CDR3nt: TGTGCCAGCAGTTTAAATTTGGCAAACGAAGCTTTCTTT; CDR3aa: CASSLNLANEAFF
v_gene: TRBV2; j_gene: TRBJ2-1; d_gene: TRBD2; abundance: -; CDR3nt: TGTGCCAGCAGCTCCAGGGAGCGGGAGTACCAGTTCTTC; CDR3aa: CASSSREREYQFF
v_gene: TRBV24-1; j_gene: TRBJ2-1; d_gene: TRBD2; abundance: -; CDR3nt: TGTGCCACCAGTGAAACCGGGACTAGCCTCCCCAATGAGCAGTTCTTC; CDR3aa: CATSETGTSLPNEQFF
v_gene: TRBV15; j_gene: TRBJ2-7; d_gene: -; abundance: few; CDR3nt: TGTGCCACCAGACGGTCGAGCTCCTACGAGCAGTACTTC; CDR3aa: CATRRSSSYEQYF
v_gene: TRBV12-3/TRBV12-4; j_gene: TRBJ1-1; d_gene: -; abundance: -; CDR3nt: TGTGCCAGCACCGGATTCGGGGCGTGGGCTTTCTTT; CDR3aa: CASTGFGAWAFF
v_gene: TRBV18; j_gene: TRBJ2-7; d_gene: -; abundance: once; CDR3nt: TGTGCCAGCTCACCCTCTGATCAGGGGAACGAGCAGTACTTC; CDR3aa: CASSPSDQGNEQYF
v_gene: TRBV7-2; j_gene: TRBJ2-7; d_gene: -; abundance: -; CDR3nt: TGTGCCAGCACTTTACGAGCGAGCCCAGGAGAGCAGTACTTC; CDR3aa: CASTLRASPGEQYF
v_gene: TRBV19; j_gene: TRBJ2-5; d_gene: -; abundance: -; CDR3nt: TGTGCCAGTAGTAGAGTGGGAGAGACCCAGTACTTC; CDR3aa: CASSRVGETQYF
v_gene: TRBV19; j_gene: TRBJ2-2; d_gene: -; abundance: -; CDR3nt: TGTGCCAGTAGCCCTCGGACAGAGGGTTCCACCGGGGAGCTGTTTTTT; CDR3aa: CASSPRTEGSTGELFF
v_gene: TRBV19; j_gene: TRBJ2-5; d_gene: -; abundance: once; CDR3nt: TGTGCCAGTAGTATGGGGGGAGCATCGCCGGGAGAGACCCAGTACTTC; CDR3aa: CASSMGGASPGETQYF
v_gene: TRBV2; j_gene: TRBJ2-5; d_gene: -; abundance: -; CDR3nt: TGTGCCAGCAATGGACTCATCCAAGAGACCCAGTACTTC; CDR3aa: CASNGLIQETQYF
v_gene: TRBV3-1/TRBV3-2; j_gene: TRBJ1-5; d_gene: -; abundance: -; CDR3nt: TGTGCCAGCAGCCAACAAGACAGTAATCAGCCCCAGCATTTT; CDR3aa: CASSQQDSNQPQHF
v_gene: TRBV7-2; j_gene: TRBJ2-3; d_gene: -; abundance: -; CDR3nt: TGTGCCAGCAGCTCCTATGGGGGCAGGACAGATACGCAGTATTTT; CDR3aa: CASSSYGGRTDTQYF
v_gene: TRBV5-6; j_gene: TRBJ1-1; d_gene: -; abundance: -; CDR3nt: TGTGCCAGCAGCTTTCCCAGTCATCTTGAAGCTTTCTTT; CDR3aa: CASSFPSHLEAFF
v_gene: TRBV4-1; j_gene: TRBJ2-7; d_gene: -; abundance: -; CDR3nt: TGCGCCCGAATGCGGGACCCCCTCTACGAGCAGTACTTC; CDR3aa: CARMRDPLYEQYF
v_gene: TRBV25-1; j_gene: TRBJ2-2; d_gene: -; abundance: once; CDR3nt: TGTGCCAGCAGTGCCCGAGAGGGATTAAACACCGGGGAGCTGTTTTTT; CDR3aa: CASSAREGLNTGELFF
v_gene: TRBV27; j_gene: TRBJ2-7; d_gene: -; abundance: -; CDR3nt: TGTGCCAGCGGCCCGACAGGTCAGGGGAACGAGCAGTACTTC; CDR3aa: CASGPTGQGNEQYF
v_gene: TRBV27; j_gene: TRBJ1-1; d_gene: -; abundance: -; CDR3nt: TGTGCCAGCAGTCCGAGAGTGCGGACCGAAGCTTTCTTT; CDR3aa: CASSPRVRTEAFF
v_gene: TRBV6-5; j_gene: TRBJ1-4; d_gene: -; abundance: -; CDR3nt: TGTGCCAGCAGTTACTCGACGGGTACGGTCAGAGAAAAACTGTTTTTT; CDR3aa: CASSYSTGTVREKLFF
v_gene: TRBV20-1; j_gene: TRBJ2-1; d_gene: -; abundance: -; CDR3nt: TGCAGTGCTAGTGGCTCCTACAATGAGCAGTTCTTC; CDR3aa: CSASGSYNEQFF
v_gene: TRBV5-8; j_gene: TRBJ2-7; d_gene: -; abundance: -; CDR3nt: TGTGCCAGCAGCCTGAGGGCGGGCGAGCAGTACTTC; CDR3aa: CASSLRAGEQYF
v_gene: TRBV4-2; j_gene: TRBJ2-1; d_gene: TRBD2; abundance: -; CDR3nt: TGTGCCAGCAGCCAAGATCCCACCAGCGGGAGTAATATTGAGCAGTTCTTC; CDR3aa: CASSQDPTSGSNIEQFF
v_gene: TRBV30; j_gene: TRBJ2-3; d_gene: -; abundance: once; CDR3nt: TGTGCCTGGAGTGTTATCAGGGATACGCAGTATTTT; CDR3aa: CAWSVIRDTQYF
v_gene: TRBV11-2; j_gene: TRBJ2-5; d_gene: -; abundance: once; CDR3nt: TGTGCCAGCAGCTTAGAAGAGGGAAGAGAGACCCAGTACTTC; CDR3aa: CASSLEEGRETQYF
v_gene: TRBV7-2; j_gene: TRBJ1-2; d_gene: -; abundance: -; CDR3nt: TGTGCCAGCAGCTTAGGAAGGGGGACTGTAAACTATGGCTACACCTTC; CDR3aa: CASSLGRGTVNYGYTF
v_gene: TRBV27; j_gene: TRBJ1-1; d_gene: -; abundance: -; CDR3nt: TGTGCCAGCAGTCCCCTCATGGAGGGAATCACTGAAGCTTTCTTT; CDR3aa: CASSPLMEGITEAFF
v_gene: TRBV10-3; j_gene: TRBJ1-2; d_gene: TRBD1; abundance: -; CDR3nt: TGTGCCATCAGTGAGCCCGGGACAGGGAGCGATGGCTACACCTTC; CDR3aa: CAISEPGTGSDGYTF